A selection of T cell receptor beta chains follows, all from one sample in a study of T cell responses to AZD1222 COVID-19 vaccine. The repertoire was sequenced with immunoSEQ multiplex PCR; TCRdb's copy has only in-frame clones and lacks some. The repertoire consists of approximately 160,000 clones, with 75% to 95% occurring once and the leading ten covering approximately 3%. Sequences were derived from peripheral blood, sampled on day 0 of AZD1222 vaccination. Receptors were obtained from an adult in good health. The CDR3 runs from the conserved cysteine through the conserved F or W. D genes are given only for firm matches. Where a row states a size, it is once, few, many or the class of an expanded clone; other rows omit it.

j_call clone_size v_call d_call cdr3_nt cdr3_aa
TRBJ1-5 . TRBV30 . TGTGCCTGGAGTGGGGAGTATAGCAATCAGCCCCAGCATTTT CAWSGEYSNQPQHF
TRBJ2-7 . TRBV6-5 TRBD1 TGTGCCAGCGGTTACGGGACAGGGGGCTACGAGCAGTACTTC CASGYGTGGYEQYF
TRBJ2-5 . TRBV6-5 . TGTGCCAGCAGTTACTCGATCCAGGGGTCAGAGACCCAGTACTTC CASSYSIQGSETQYF
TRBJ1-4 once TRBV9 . TGTGCCAGCAGCGCTATGACATCAGTAAATGAAAAACTGTTTTTT CASSAMTSVNEKLFF
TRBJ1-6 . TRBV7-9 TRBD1 TGTGCCAGCAGCACAACGACAGGGTATAATTCACCCCTCCACTTT CASSTTTGYNSPLHF
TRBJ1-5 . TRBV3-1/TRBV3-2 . TGTGCCAGCAGCCCGGGGCTCAATCAGCCCCAGCATTTT CASSPGLNQPQHF
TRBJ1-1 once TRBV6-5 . TGTGCCAGCAGCGGGGTATCCGTTTGGAACACTGAAGCTTTCTTT CASSGVSVWNTEAFF
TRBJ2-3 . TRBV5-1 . TGCGCCAGCAGCTCCTACACAGATACGCAGTATTTT CASSSYTDTQYF
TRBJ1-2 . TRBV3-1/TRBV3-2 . TGTGCCAGCAGCCCCGGGGCGGAGGGGGTTTATGGCTACACCTTC CASSPGAEGVYGYTF
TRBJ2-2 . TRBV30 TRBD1 TGTGCCTGGAGCTCCACAGGGGTCCTCGGGGAGCTGTTTTTT CAWSSTGVLGELFF
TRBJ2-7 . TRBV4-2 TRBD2 TGTGCCAGCAGCCAAGGGACTAGCGGTCTCTCCTACGAGCAGTACTTC CASSQGTSGLSYEQYF
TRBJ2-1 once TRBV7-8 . TGTGCCAGCAGCCTCCGCATGGACTCCTACAATGAGCAGTTCTTC CASSLRMDSYNEQFF
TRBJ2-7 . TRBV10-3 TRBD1 TGTGCCATCAAAGGGGGCGAGGAGCAGTACTTC CAIKGGEEQYF
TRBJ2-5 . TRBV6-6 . TGTGCCAGCAACCCCCTTCAGGGTTACCAAGAGACCCAGTACTTC CASNPLQGYQETQYF
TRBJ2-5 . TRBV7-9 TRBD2 TGTGCCAGCAGCTTAGGGACCGGGGGGGCCCAAGAGACCCAGTACTTC CASSLGTGGAQETQYF
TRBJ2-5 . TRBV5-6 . TGTGCCAGCAGCTTGGCCTTCCAAGAGACCCAGTACTTC CASSLAFQETQYF
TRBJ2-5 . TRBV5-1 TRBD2 TGCGCCAGCAGCTTGGGGCTAGCGGGGAGTCAAGAGACCCAGTACTTC CASSLGLAGSQETQYF
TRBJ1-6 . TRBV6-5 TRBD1 TGTGCCAGCAGGAGCGACAGGGGGCTTGGGTCACCCCTCCACTTT CASRSDRGLGSPLHF
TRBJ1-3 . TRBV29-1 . TGCAGCGTTGTAAAGTTGGGGGATAGAAACACCATATATTTT CSVVKLGDRNTIYF
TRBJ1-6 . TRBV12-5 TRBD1 TGTGCTAGTGCCGGACAGGGAGGTTCACCCCTCCACTTT CASAGQGGSPLHF
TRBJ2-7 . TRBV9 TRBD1 TGTGCCAGCAGCGGCTCCTGGGACAGCTCCTACGAGCAGTACTTC CASSGSWDSSYEQYF
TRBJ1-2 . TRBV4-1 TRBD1 TGCGCCAGCAGCCATAAACAGGGGCGGGATAACTATGGCTACACCTTC CASSHKQGRDNYGYTF
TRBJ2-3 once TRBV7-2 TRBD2 TGTGCCAGCAGCTACCTGAAGCGGGGGAAAAGCACAGATACGCAGTATTTT CASSYLKRGKSTDTQYF
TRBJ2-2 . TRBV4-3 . TGCGCCAGCAGCCCTAAGGACCGCACCGGGGAGCTGTTTTTT CASSPKDRTGELFF
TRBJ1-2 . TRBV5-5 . TGTGCCAGCAGCTTGGCCCCGCAGGGCCCTCCGGATGGCTACACCTTC CASSLAPQGPPDGYTF
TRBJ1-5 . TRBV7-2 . TGTGCCAGCAGCTTCGGACAGCGCAATCAGCCCCAGCATTTT CASSFGQRNQPQHF
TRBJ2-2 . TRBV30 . TGTGCCTGGATTCGGGGAACCGGGGAGCTGTTTTTT CAWIRGTGELFF
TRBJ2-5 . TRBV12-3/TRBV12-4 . TGTGCCAGCAGTTTCGGGATAGGCGAGACCCAGTACTTC CASSFGIGETQYF
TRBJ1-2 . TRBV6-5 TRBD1 TGTGCCAGCAGGGGGCAGGGGGTAGACTACACCTTC CASRGQGVDYTF
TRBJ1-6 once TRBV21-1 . TGTGCCAGCAGCATTCTCCGGGATACTTCACCCCTCCACTTT CASSILRDTSPLHF
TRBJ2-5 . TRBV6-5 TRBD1 TGTGCCAGCAGCCCAAGGACAGGGGAGACCCAGTACTTC CASSPRTGETQYF
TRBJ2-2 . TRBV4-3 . TGCGCCAGCAGCCCACGGGTACAGAAGAACACCGGGGAGCTGTTTTTT CASSPRVQKNTGELFF
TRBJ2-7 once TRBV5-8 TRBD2 TGTGCCAGCAGCTTGGGGGGAGGGGTGAACGAGCAGTACTTC CASSLGGGVNEQYF
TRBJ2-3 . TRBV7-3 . TGTGCCAGCAGCTTAAATAGGGCCCTCACAGATACGCAGTATTTT CASSLNRALTDTQYF
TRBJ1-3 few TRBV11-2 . TGTGCCAGCAGCTTAGAGGTCGGACTCACTGGAAACACCATATATTTT CASSLEVGLTGNTIYF
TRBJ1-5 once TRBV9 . TGTGCCAGCAGCGTAGGCGTGGGGGGGTCTCAGCCCCAGCATTTT CASSVGVGGSQPQHF
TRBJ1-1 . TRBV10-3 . TGTGCCATCAGCAACGACCCCCTTCCGAACACTGAAGCTTTCTTT CAISNDPLPNTEAFF
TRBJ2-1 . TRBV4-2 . TGTGCCAGCAGCCAAGATAAGGGCTCCTACAATGAGCAGTTCTTC CASSQDKGSYNEQFF
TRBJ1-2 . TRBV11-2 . TGTGCCAGCAGCTTAGTGGGCAGCTTGGTTGGTGGCTACACCTTC CASSLVGSLVGGYTF
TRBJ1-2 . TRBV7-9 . TGTGCCAGCAGCTTAAGGGTTGGCTACACCTTC CASSLRVGYTF
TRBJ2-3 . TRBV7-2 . TGTGCCAGCAGCTTCGGGGGCTTTAGCACAGATACGCAGTATTTT CASSFGGFSTDTQYF
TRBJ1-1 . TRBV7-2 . TGTGCCAGCAGCTCGCCAGGGCTGGGGGCTTTCTTT CASSSPGLGAFF
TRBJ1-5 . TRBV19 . TGTGCCAGTAGCCTCGCTGGGGGCAATCAGCCCCAGCATTTT CASSLAGGNQPQHF
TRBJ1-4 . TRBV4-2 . TGTGCCAGCAGCCAAGGTACCGCCGGCCTAACTAATGAAAAACTGTTTTTT CASSQGTAGLTNEKLFF
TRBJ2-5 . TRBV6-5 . TGTGCCAGCAGTTCTCGGGGCCGGGGGACCCAGTACTTC CASSSRGRGTQYF
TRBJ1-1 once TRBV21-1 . TGTGCCAGCAGCAAAGGGTGGCATCAGAACACTGAAGCTTTCTTT CASSKGWHQNTEAFF
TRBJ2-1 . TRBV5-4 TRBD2 TGTGCCAGCAGCTTGGGCGGGGGGGTCAATGAGCAGTTCTTC CASSLGGGVNEQFF
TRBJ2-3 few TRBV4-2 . TGTGCCAGCAGCCAAAGAGGAGAAGGGAGCACAGATACGCAGTATTTT CASSQRGEGSTDTQYF
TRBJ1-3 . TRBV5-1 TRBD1 TGCGCCAGCAGCTTGGGACAGGGGGCTTTGGGAAACACCATATATTTT CASSLGQGALGNTIYF
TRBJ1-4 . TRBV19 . TGTGCCAGTACTATCGGGCAGACACGAACTAATGAAAAACTGTTTTTT CASTIGQTRTNEKLFF
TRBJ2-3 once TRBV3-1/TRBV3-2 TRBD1 TGTGCCAGCAGCCTGGTACAGGACAGGGTAGATACGCAGTATTTT CASSLVQDRVDTQYF
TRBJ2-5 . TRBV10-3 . TGTGCCATCAGTGAATGGTCCAGTGGAGAGACCCAGTACTTC CAISEWSSGETQYF
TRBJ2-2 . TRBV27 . TGTGCCAGCAGTTTATCGACAGGCTTCACCGGGGAGCTGTTTTTT CASSLSTGFTGELFF
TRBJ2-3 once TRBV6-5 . TGTGCCAGCAGGATGGACCGGGGAGAAGATACGCAGTATTTT CASRMDRGEDTQYF
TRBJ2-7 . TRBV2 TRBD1 TGTGCCAGCATTGGCACCGGGACAGAAGTACCCTACGAGCAGTACTTC CASIGTGTEVPYEQYF
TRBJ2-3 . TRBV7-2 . TGTGCCAGCAGCTTAGGGGGGGCAGATACGCAGTATTTT CASSLGGADTQYF
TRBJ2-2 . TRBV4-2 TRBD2 TGTGCCAGCAGCCAAGATCTAGCGGGGAACACCGGGGAGCTGTTTTTT CASSQDLAGNTGELFF
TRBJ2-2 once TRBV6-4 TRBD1 TGTGCCAGCAGCGCGGGACAGGCAGGGGCCGGGGAGCTGTTTTTT CASSAGQAGAGELFF
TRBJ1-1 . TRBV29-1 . TGCAGCGTTGCCAGGCAGTTGAACACTGAAGCTTTCTTT CSVARQLNTEAFF